Below, one TCR beta chain is given with its context. Germline V gives CDR1 LNHDA, CDR2 SQIVND (reference sequence). The CDR3 sequence is 16 residues long. J was trimmed by 6 bases and V by 5 bases; bases with no gene match: 14. These data are taken from a study of blood T cell repertoires in COVID-19. The assay was immunoSEQ multiplex PCR, and TCRdb's table has in-frame clones only and misses some. The data contain around 350,000 clones, approximately 86% of them singletons. Sequenced input: peripheral blood. The rearrangement joins TRBV19 to TRBJ1-1; 8 positions match TRBD1. The TCR sequence derives from a human donor in a cohort sampled during active COVID-19. The CDR3 spells CASSSVGQGSGPEAFF. CDR3 coding DNA: TGTGCCAGTAGTTCCGTCGGACAGGGAAGTGGGCCTGAAGCTTTCTTT. The full variable domain, in which reference TRBV19 and TRBJ1-1 provide the parts outside the CDR3, is DGGITQSPKYLFRKEGQNVTLSCEQNLNHDAMYWYRQDPGQGLRLIYYSQIVNDFQKGDIAEGYSVSREKKESFPLTVTSAQKNPTAFYLCASSSVGQGSGPEAFFGQGTRLTVV.